This T cell receptor (beta chain) stems from a study of blood T cells in healthy people across ages. Findings of the study overall: Unknown CMV status may confound age-related changes in expanded clones. Measured against age, TCR beta diversity per million T cells decreased in a roughly linear manner.

It was with a sample-barcoded 5' primer and a J-beta primer mix that a second PCR of roughly 7 to 12 cycles was run. Each cDNA molecule was tagged by a template-switch adaptor with 12 random nucleotides. In TCRdb, the 5' RACE reads were re-called with MiXCR into one record per CDR3 protein. The data show about 1.4 million distinct CDR3 sequences, 55% to 75% seen once. V was clipped by 2 bases and J by 8 bases, with 19 bases between them. The germline gives CDR1 SGHAT, CDR2 FQNNGV. The CDR3 is 16 residues long. Note on this clonotype: The antigen is undetermined.

Input material: blood. The clonotype comes from a man younger than 30 in good health. V gene TRBV11-2 combines with J gene TRBJ2-4; D might be TRBD1 (6 bases). The CDR3 loop reads CASSLSGRQARDIQYF. In DNA, the CDR3 is TGTGCCAGCAGCTTATCGGGTAGACAGGCAAGGGACATTCAGTACTTC.